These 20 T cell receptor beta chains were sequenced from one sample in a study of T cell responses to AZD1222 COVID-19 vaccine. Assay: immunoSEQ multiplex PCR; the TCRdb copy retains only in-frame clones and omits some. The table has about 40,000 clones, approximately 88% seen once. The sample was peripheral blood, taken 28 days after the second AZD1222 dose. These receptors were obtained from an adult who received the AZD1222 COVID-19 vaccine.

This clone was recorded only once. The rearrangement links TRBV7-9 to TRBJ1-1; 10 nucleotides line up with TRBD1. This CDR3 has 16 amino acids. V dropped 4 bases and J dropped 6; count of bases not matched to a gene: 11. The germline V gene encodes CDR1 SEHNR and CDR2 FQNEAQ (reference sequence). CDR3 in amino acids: CASSSQTGTGVPEAFF. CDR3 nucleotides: TGTGCCAGCAGCTCCCAGACCGGGACAGGGGTCCCTGAAGCTTTCTTT.

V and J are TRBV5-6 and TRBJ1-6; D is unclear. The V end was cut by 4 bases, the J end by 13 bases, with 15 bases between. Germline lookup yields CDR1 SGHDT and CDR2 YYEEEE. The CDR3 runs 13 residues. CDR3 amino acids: CASSRFTVSPLHF. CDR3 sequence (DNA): TGTGCCAGCAGCCGTTTCACGGTCTCTCCCCTCCACTTT.

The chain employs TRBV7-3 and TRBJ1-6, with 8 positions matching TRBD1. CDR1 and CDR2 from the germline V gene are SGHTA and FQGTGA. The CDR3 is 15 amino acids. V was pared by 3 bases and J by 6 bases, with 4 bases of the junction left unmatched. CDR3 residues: CASSFGTGGNSPLHF. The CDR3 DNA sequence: TGTGCCAGCAGCTTTGGGACAGGCGGTAATTCACCCCTCCACTTT.

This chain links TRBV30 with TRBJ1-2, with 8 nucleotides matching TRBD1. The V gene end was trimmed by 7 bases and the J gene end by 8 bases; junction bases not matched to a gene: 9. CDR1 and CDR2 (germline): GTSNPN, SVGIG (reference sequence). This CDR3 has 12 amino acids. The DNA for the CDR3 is TGTGCCTCGGACAGGGCTTCGGGAGGCTACACCTTC. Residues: CASDRASGGYTF.

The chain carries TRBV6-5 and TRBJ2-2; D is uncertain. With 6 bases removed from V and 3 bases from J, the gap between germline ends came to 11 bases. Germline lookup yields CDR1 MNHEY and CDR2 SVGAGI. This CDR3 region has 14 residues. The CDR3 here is CASSPWLDTGELFF. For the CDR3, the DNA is TGTGCCAGCAGCCCGTGGTTGGACACCGGGGAGCTGTTTTTT.

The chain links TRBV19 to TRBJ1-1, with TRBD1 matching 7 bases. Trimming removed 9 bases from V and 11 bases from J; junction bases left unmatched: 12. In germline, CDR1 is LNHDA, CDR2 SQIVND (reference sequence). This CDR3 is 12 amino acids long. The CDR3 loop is CASERQGDRAFF. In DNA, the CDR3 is TGTGCCAGCGAGAGACAGGGCGATAGGGCTTTCTTT.

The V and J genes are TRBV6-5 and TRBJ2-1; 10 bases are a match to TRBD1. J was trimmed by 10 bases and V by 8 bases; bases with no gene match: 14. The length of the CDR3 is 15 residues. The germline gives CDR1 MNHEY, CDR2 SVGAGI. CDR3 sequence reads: CASSPRGTGAGEQFF. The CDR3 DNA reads TGTGCCAGCTCTCCCCGCGGGACAGGGGCCGGGGAGCAGTTCTTC.

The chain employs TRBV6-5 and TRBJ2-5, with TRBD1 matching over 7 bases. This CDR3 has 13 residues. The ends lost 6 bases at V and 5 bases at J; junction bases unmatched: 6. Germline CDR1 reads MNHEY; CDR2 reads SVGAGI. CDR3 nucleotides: TGTGCCAGCAGACCAAACAGGGGCGAGACCCAGTACTTC. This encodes CASRPNRGETQYF.

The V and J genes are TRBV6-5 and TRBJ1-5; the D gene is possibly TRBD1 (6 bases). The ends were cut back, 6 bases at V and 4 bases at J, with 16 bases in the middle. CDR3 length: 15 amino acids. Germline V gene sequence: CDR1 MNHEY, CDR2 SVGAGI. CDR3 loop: CASSRKGGVNQPQHF. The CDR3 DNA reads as TGTGCCAGCAGCCGTAAAGGGGGAGTTAATCAGCCCCAGCATTTT.

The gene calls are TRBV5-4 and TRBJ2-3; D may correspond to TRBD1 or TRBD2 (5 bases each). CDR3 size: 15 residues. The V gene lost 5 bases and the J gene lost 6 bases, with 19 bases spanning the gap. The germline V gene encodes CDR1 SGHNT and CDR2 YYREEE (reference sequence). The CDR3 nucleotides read TGTGCCAGCAGTTCTCCGGGACCTAAGGGGGATACGCAGTATTTT. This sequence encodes CASSSPGPKGDTQYF.

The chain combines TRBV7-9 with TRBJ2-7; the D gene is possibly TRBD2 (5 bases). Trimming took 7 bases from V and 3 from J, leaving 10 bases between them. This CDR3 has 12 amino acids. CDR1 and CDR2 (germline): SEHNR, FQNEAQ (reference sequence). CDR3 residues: CASKRDYYEQYF. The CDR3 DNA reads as TGTGCCAGCAAGAGGGATTACTACGAGCAGTACTTC. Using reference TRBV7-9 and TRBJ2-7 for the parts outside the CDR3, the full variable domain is DTGVSQNPRHKITKRGQNVTFRCDPISEHNRLYWYRQTLGQGPEFLTYFQNEAQLEKSRLLSDRFSAERPKGSFSTLEIQRTEQGDSAMYLCASKRDYYEQYFGPGTRLTVT.

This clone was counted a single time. Here the CDR3 reads CASSPPVLAGASEQYF. In DNA, the CDR3 is TGTGCCAGCAGCCCACCAGTATTAGCGGGGGCGAGCGAGCAGTACTTC. The chain is built from TRBV18 and TRBJ2-7, with TRBD2 matching 9 bases. Germline CDR1 KGHSH, CDR2 LQKENI. This CDR3 is built from 16 residues. Losses at the gene ends were 8 bases for V and 6 bases for J; bases not matched to a gene: 17.

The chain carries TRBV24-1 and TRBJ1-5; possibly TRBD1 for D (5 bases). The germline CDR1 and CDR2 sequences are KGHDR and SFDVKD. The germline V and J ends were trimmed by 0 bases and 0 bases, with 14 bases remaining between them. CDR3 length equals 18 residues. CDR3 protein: CATSDLGREEHSNQPQHF. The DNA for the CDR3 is TGTGCCACCAGTGATTTGGGCAGGGAGGAACATAGCAATCAGCCCCAGCATTTT.

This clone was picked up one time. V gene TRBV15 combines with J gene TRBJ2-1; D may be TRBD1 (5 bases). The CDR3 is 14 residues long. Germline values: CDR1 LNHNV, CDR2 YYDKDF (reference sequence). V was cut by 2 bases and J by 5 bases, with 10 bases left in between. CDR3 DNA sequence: TGTGCCACCAGCAGACAGGGTTGGGACAATGAGCAGTTCTTC. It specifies CATSRQGWDNEQFF.

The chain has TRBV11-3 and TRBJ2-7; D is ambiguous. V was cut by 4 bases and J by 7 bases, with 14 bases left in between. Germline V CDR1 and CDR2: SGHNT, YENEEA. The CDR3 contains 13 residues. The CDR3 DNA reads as TGTGCCAGCAGCTCTTTGACCGCCGGAGAGCAGTACTTC. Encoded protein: CASSSLTAGEQYF.

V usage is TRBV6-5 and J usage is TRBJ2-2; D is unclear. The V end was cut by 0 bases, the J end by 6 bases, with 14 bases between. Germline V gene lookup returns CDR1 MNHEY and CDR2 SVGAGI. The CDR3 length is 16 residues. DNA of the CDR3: TGTGCCAGCAGTTACTCTCAGTTAGGGTCGGCCGGGGAGCTGTTTTTT. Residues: CASSYSQLGSAGELFF.

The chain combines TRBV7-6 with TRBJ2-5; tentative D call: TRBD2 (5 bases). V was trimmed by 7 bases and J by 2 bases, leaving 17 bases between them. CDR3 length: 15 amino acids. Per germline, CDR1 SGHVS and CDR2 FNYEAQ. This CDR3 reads CASTRYISVQETQYF. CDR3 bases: TGTGCCAGCACCCGGTATATTAGCGTGCAAGAGACCCAGTACTTC. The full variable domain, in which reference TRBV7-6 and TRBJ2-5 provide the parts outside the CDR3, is GAGVSQSPRYKVTKRGQDVALRCDPISGHVSLYWYRQALGQGPEFLTYFNYEAQQDKSGLPNDRFSAERPEGSISTLTIQRTEQRDSAMYRCASTRYISVQETQYFGPGTRLLVL.

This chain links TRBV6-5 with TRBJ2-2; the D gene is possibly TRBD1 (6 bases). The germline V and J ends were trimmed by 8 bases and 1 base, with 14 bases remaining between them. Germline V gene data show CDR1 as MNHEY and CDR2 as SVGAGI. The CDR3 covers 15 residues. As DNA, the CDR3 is TGTGCCAGCCGCCCGCCGGGACAGAACACCGGGGAGCTGTTTTTT. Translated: CASRPPGQNTGELFF.

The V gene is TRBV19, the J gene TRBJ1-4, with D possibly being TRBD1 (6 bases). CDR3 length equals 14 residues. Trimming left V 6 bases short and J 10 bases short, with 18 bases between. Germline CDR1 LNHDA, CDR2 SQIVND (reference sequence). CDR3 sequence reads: CASRVSQGQGKLFF. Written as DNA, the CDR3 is TGTGCCAGTAGAGTCTCGCAGGGGCAGGGAAAACTGTTTTTT.

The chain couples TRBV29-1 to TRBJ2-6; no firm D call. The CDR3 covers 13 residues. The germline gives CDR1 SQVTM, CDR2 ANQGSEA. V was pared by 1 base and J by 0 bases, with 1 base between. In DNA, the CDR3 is TGCAGCGTTGAAGTCTCTGGGGCCAACGTCCTGACTTTC. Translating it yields CSVEVSGANVLTF. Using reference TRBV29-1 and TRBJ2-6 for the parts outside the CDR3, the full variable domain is SAVISQKPSRDICQRGTSLTIQCQVDSQVTMMFWYRQQPGQSLTLIATANQGSEATYESGFVIDKFPISRPNLTFSTLTVSNMSPEDSSIYLCSVEVSGANVLTFGAGSRLTVL.